These 14 T cell receptor beta chains came from one sample sequenced in a study of blood T cell repertoires in COVID-19. Data came from immunoSEQ multiplex PCR; TCRdb stores just in-frame clones and leaves some out. The sample has 390,000 or so clones; around 86% are singletons. Input material: peripheral blood. These receptors originate from a woman under 40 with active or convalescent COVID-19.

This clone was seen more than once but under ten times. The rearrangement uses TRBV7-6 and TRBJ1-4; 9 bases are a match to TRBD1. The CDR3 totals 15 residues. V trimming: 4 bases; J trimming: 6 bases; junction bases outside the gene matches: 6. Germline lookup yields CDR1 SGHVS and CDR2 FNYEAQ. The CDR3 is CASSYDRGWDEKLFF. The CDR3 bases are TGTGCCAGCAGCTACGACAGGGGGTGGGATGAAAAACTGTTTTTT.

The V and J genes are TRBV23-1 and TRBJ1-3; 10 bases are shared with TRBD1. TRBV23-1 is labeled an ORF, and its function is uncertain. The CDR3 sequence is 17 residues long. The junction had 7 bases not matched to a gene; V was cut back by 1 base and J by 4 bases. The CDR3 bases are TGCGCCAGCAGTCAATTCCCGGACAGGGGGTCGGGAAACACCATATATTTT. It translates to CASSQFPDRGSGNTIYF.

The CDR3 loop reads CASNPNPAYGYTF. CDR3 bases: TGTGCCAGCAACCCGAACCCAGCGTATGGCTACACCTTC. The J gene is TRBJ1-2, the V gene TRBV2; unclear D gene. Germline lookup yields CDR1 SNHLY and CDR2 FYNNEI. CDR3 length: 13 residues. The V and J ends lost 7 bases and 5 bases respectively, with 14 bases between them.

The V and J genes are TRBV5-1 and TRBJ1-4, with D perhaps TRBD1 (5 bases). V shed 0 bases and J shed 0 bases, with 9 bases lying between them. The germline CDR1 and CDR2 sequences are SGHRS and YFSETQ. The CDR3 runs 16 residues. CDR3 sequence (DNA): TGCGCCAGCAGCTTGGGGCCGGGGGCAACTAATGAAAAACTGTTTTTT. Its translation: CASSLGPGATNEKLFF. Complete variable domain (other parts from reference TRBV5-1 and TRBJ1-4): KAGVTQTPRYLIKTRGQQVTLSCSPISGHRSVSWYQQTPGQGLQFLFEYFSETQRNKGNFPGRFSGRQFSNSRSEMNVSTLELGDSALYLCASSLGPGATNEKLFFGSGTQLSVL.

This sequence joins TRBV10-3 and TRBJ2-3; D is uncertain. The CDR3 sequence is 13 residues long. Trimming took off 3 bases at V and 4 bases at J, with 8 bases between the two ends. CDR1 is ENHRY, CDR2 SYGVKD, per germline. DNA for the CDR3: TGTGCCATCAGTGAAGAACGGGCAGATACGCAGTATTTT. Translating it yields CAISEERADTQYF.

The chain employs TRBV15 and TRBJ1-4, with 9 bases lining up with TRBD1. J was trimmed by 6 bases and V by 4 bases; bases with no gene match: 9. The CDR3 sequence is 16 residues long. The germline V gene has CDR1 LNHNV and CDR2 YYDKDF (reference sequence). CDR3: CATSTPPGQGDEKLFF. The CDR3 DNA is TGTGCCACCAGCACCCCGCCGGGACAGGGTGATGAAAAACTGTTTTTT.

This clone was counted only a few times. This chain joins TRBV4-2 and TRBJ2-7, with a tentative D call TRBD2 (5 bases). Trimming removed 0 bases from V and 6 bases from J, with 9 bases in between. The CDR3 loop spans 13 amino acids. CDR1 is LGHNA, CDR2 YNFKEQ, per germline. The CDR3: CASSQEADGEQYF. The CDR3 DNA reads TGTGCCAGCAGCCAAGAAGCGGACGGCGAGCAGTACTTC.

The chain joins TRBV10-3 to TRBJ2-7; TRBD1 is a possible D gene (5 bases). The germline V gene has CDR1 ENHRY and CDR2 SYGVKD. With 11 bases removed from V and 2 bases from J, the gap between germline ends came to 16 bases. The CDR3 has 13 residues. The CDR3, as DNA: TGTGCCGTCCAGGGCTCAGATACCTACGAGCAGTACTTC. Translation gives CAVQGSDTYEQYF.

V usage is TRBV18 and J usage is TRBJ1-2, with TRBD1 matching 7 bases. Germline V CDR1 and CDR2: KGHSH, LQKENI. CDR3 length equals 15 residues. Trimming at V came to 4 bases and at J to 0 bases, leaving 5 bases not matched to a gene. The CDR3 sequence is CASSHTGEANYGYTF. Here the CDR3 DNA reads TGTGCCAGCTCACATACAGGGGAAGCTAACTATGGCTACACCTTC.

The V and J genes are TRBV2 and TRBJ2-7; TRBD1 might be the D (5 bases). CDR3 length equals 11 residues. Germline loops: CDR1 SNHLY, CDR2 FYNNEI. The CDR3, as DNA: TGTGCGGTAGGGGTGGGCTACGAGCAGTACTTC. This codes for CAVGVGYEQYF.

The rearrangement joins TRBV29-1 to TRBJ1-1; TRBD1 might be the D (5 bases). V lost 4 bases to trimming and J lost 0 bases, with 30 bases between them. The length of the CDR3 is 20 residues. Germline CDR1 reads SQVTM; CDR2 reads ANQGSEA. CDR3 nucleotides: TGCAGCGTTGGAGGTGGAAGGTCCAGGGTCGGTGGCCCGATGAACACTGAAGCTTTCTTT. Translation: CSVGGGRSRVGGPMNTEAFF.

This clone occurred once. V usage is TRBV5-6 and J usage is TRBJ2-1; 7 positions match TRBD1. This CDR3 has 16 amino acids. Trimming took 0 bases from V and 5 from J; bases not matched to a gene: 8. Per germline, CDR1 SGHDT and CDR2 YYEEEE. This CDR3 is CASSLGARGYHNEQFF. CDR3 in DNA: TGTGCCAGCAGCTTGGGCGCCAGGGGGTACCACAATGAGCAGTTCTTC.

The chain combines TRBV6-5 with TRBJ1-3; 8 positions match TRBD1. CDR1 and CDR2 from the germline V gene are MNHEY and SVGAGI. The junction had 12 bases not matched to a gene; V was cut back by 8 bases and J by 9 bases. The CDR3 has 14 amino acids. The CDR3 sequence: CASRPDRDLGTIYF. The CDR3 DNA is TGTGCCAGCCGACCGGACAGGGACTTAGGCACCATATATTTT.

On this clone: One junction end disagrees with the germline gene, perhaps due to a read error. This rearrangement joins TRBV10-1 to TRBJ2-7, with 11 nucleotides matching TRBD2. Germline-derived CDR1 and CDR2 are WNHNN and SYGVQD (reference sequence). The CDR3 is 12 amino acids. CDR3 region: CASSTGTSGSFF. In DNA form, the CDR3 reads TGCGCCAGCAGCACCGGGACTAGCGGTTCTTTCTTC.